The rows below give T cell receptor beta chains drawn from one sample of a study of sequential checkpoint blockade in melanoma. Libraries were prepared by immunoSEQ multiplex PCR; TCRdb keeps only in-frame clonotypes and omits some of them. The repertoire has some 22,000 clones, 70% to 90% of them found once; the top ten carry roughly a tenth. The sequencing used CD8+ T cells sorted from blood (inferred from file names), collected from a patient given nivolumab and ipilimumab in sequence. The receptors were gathered from a human donor with melanoma. Both conserved end residues are part of each CDR3. D genes are given only for firm matches. Clone size is given for some rows only: seen once, a few or many times, or a class if the clone is expanded.

>-|13|TRBV6-6|TRBJ2-7|-
TGTGCCAGCAGTTACTCGTCAGGGAACGAGCAGTACTTC
CASSYSSGNEQYF
>-|17|TRBV9|TRBJ2-2|-
TGTGCCAGCAGCGTAGCTAAAGCGGGCTCGAACACCGGGGAGCTGTTTTTT
CASSVAKAGSNTGELFF
>-|15|TRBV19|TRBJ2-2|-
TGTGCCAGTACCCACTGGGGGCAGAACACCGGGGAGCTGTTTTTT
CASTHWGQNTGELFF
>TRBD2|15|TRBV5-4|TRBJ2-2|-
TGTGCCAGCAGCTTGATGGGCGGGGGGGCCGGGGAGCTGTTTTTT
CASSLMGGGAGELFF
>-|15|TRBV5-6|TRBJ2-7|-
TGTGCCAGCACGCCTAGGAGTACAGGCTCCTACGAGCAGTACTTC
CASTPRSTGSYEQYF
>TRBD1|17|TRBV5-1|TRBJ1-2|-
TGCGCCAGCAGCGCAACCCCGGACAGGGGGCAATGGTATGGCTACACCTTC
CASSATPDRGQWYGYTF
>-|14|TRBV5-5|TRBJ1-5|-
TGTGCCAGCAGCTTGAGCAGGTCTCATCAGCCCCAGCATTTT
CASSLSRSHQPQHF
>TRBD2|15|TRBV6-5|TRBJ2-1|-
TGTGCCAGCAGTCAATGGGCTAGCGGGAGTTTTGAGCAGTTCTTC
CASSQWASGSFEQFF
>-|13|TRBV28|TRBJ2-3|-
TGTGCCAGCAGTTTAGCGTTCACAGATACGCAGTATTTT
CASSLAFTDTQYF
>TRBD1|13|TRBV5-1|TRBJ1-2|-
TGCGCCAGCAGCGGGACAGGGGTGTTCGGCTACACCTTC
CASSGTGVFGYTF
>-|16|TRBV28|TRBJ1-1|once
TGTGCCAGCAGTTTATCAGGCTGGGCGAGGAACACTGAAGCTTTCTTT
CASSLSGWARNTEAFF
>-|14|TRBV28|TRBJ1-1|-
TGTGCCAGCAGTCCCGTCGACGGGTCCACTGAAGCTTTCTTT
CASSPVDGSTEAFF
>TRBD1|17|TRBV19|TRBJ1-5|-
TGTGCCAGTAGTCTACGGACAGGGGAGAGGGCAAATCAGCCCCAGCATTTT
CASSLRTGERANQPQHF
>TRBD1|20|TRBV28|TRBJ2-7|-
TGTGCCAGCAGTTCCCGTTTTATCGGCCCGACGGGCCAGGGGGTATACGAGCAGTACTTC
CASSSRFIGPTGQGVYEQYF
>TRBD2|14|TRBV4-3|TRBJ2-5|once
TGCGCCAGCAGCCCACTAGCGGGGGGGGAGACCCAGTACTTC
CASSPLAGGETQYF
>TRBD1|17|TRBV5-4|TRBJ2-7|-
TGTGCCAGCAGCTCCCCGGCCGATGGACAGGGGGGTTACGAGCAGTACTTC
CASSSPADGQGGYEQYF
>-|14|TRBV18|TRBJ2-5|-
TGTGCCAGCTCACTCAGGGACTCGCAAGAGACCCAGTACTTC
CASSLRDSQETQYF
>-|14|TRBV11-2|TRBJ2-1|-
TGTGCCAGCAGCCCGAGAGGCTCCTACAATGAGCAGTTCTTC
CASSPRGSYNEQFF
>-|14|TRBV28|TRBJ2-7|-
TGTGCCAGCAGCCCCCCTCTGTCGGGAGATGAGCAGTACTTC
CASSPPLSGDEQYF
>TRBD2|16|TRBV7-9|TRBJ2-7|-
TGTGCCAGCAGCTTCTCGCCTAGCGGGAGTTCCTACGAGCAGTACTTC
CASSFSPSGSSYEQYF
>-|12|TRBV5-1|TRBJ2-7|-
TGCGCCAGCAGCTACCATCAGGACGAGCAGTACTTC
CASSYHQDEQYF
>-|15|TRBV7-6|TRBJ2-7|-
TGTGCCAGCAGCTTAGCGTTTGGGGACTGGTACGAGCAGTACTTC
CASSLAFGDWYEQYF
>TRBD2|19|TRBV27|TRBJ2-2|once
TGTGCCAGCAGTTTCTTCCCCAGCGGCGGGGGGATCAACACCGGGGAGCTGTTTTTT
CASSFFPSGGGINTGELFF
>TRBD2|15|TRBV11-3|TRBJ2-5|-
TGTGCCAGCAGCTTAAGCGGGGGGGCTTTGGAGACCCAGTACTTC
CASSLSGGALETQYF
>-|14|TRBV28|TRBJ2-1|-
TGTGCCAGCAGTTTAGAGTCGGAGACCGGTGAGCAGTTCTTC
CASSLESETGEQFF
>TRBD2|14|TRBV6-6|TRBJ2-3|-
TGTGCCAGCGTCCGGGGGGATAGCACAGATACGCAGTATTTT
CASVRGDSTDTQYF
>TRBD2|16|TRBV6-6|TRBJ2-3|few
TGTGCCAGCAGGAAAACCGGGACTAGCGGGAAAGATACGCAGTATTTT
CASRKTGTSGKDTQYF
>TRBD1|15|TRBV5-1|TRBJ2-7|-
TGCGCCAGCAGCTCCCGGACAGGTCGGGCCTACGAGCAGTACTTC
CASSSRTGRAYEQYF
>-|14|TRBV6-1|TRBJ2-7|-
TGTGCCAGCAGCTACAGGGGACTCTCCTACGAGCAGTACTTC
CASSYRGLSYEQYF
>-|14|TRBV4-1|TRBJ2-7|-
TGCGCCAGCAGCCAAAGGGACATTTCCTACGAGCAGTACTTC
CASSQRDISYEQYF
>TRBD1|13|TRBV5-1|TRBJ2-7|-
TGCGCCAGCAGGGGACAGGGGGTCTACGAGCAGTACTTC
CASRGQGVYEQYF
>-|14|TRBV4-3|TRBJ2-7|-
TGCGCCAGCAGCCAAGATCGAGGGGGATACGAGCAGTACTTC
CASSQDRGGYEQYF
>-|17|TRBV4-1|TRBJ1-3|once
TGCGCCAGCAGCCTCGAGGGTATCGGGGTGCTTAGAAACACCATATATTTT
CASSLEGIGVLRNTIYF
>TRBD1|17|TRBV16|TRBJ1-2|-
TGTGCCAGCAGTCTAGTGGCGGAGTCCAGGGGGCGTGAGGGCTACACCTTC
CASSLVAESRGREGYTF
>TRBD1|12|TRBV19|TRBJ1-2|-
TGTGCCAGTAGTCCGGACAGGGCCGGCTACACCTTC
CASSPDRAGYTF
>TRBD1|15|TRBV13|TRBJ1-2|-
TGTGCCAGCAGCTTAGAGAACAGGGGACACTATGGCTACACCTTC
CASSLENRGHYGYTF
>TRBD1|15|TRBV4-3|TRBJ2-7|-
TGCGCCAGCAGCCCCGGGACAGGGGGCCCCTACGAGCAGTACTTC
CASSPGTGGPYEQYF
>TRBD1|17|TRBV28|TRBJ2-7|once
TGTGCCAGCAGTTCTACCTATAACCGGGACAGTTCCTACGAGCAGTACTTC
CASSSTYNRDSSYEQYF
>-|15|TRBV5-1|TRBJ2-1|-
TGCGCCAGCAGCTTGTCCCAGGGATCCTACAATGAGCAGTTCTTC
CASSLSQGSYNEQFF
>-|14|TRBV10-3|TRBJ2-3|once
TGTGCCATCAGTGAGCCCCGGGGCACAGATACGCAGTATTTT
CAISEPRGTDTQYF
>-|15|TRBV18|TRBJ1-1|few
TGTGCCAGCTCACCAAAGGCGGGATCGGCCACTGAAGCTTTCTTT
CASSPKAGSATEAFF
>-|15|TRBV4-1|TRBJ2-1|-
TGCGCCAGCAGCCAAGAGCACCCTTCAGGGAATGAGCAGTTCTTC
CASSQEHPSGNEQFF
>TRBD1|15|TRBV4-1|TRBJ2-3|-
TGCGCCAGCAGCCCATGGACAGGGAGCACAGATACGCAGTATTTT
CASSPWTGSTDTQYF
>-|15|TRBV2|TRBJ1-2|few
TGTGCCAGCAGTGAAGGAGCGGGGACGAACTATGGCTACACCTTC
CASSEGAGTNYGYTF
>TRBD1|16|TRBV14|TRBJ2-4|-
TGTGCCAGCAGCGATCGGACAGGACTAGCCAAAAACATTCAGTACTTC
CASSDRTGLAKNIQYF
>TRBD1|13|TRBV2|TRBJ2-4|-
TGTGCCAGCACGGGGGGGACAGGGGACATTCAGTACTTC
CASTGGTGDIQYF
>-|14|TRBV6-5|TRBJ2-3|-
TGTGCCAGCAGTTACTCGTTGTACACAGATACGCAGTATTTT
CASSYSLYTDTQYF
>-|15|TRBV6-1|TRBJ2-7|few
TGTGCCAGCTCCCCGCAAAGGAGGCCGGGCAACGAGCAGTACTTC
CASSPQRRPGNEQYF
>TRBD2|17|TRBV9|TRBJ2-5|-
TGTGCCAGCAGCGGCGGACTAGCGGGGGGGCAGAGAGAGACCCAGTACTTC
CASSGGLAGGQRETQYF